These 24 T cell receptor beta chains came from one sample sequenced in a study of shared clonotypes between healthy human individuals. Using immunoSEQ multiplex PCR, the repertoire was profiled, and TCRdb retains in-frame clones only, with some absent. The sample includes more than 2,000,000 clones, approximately 90% of them seen just once. The specimen was naive CD4+ T cells sorted from blood. Subset meaning: CD45RA+ positively selected. The receptors derive from a man aged 18 to 35 in good health.

This chain connects TRBV6-1 to TRBJ2-2; a possible D gene is TRBD1 (6 bases). CDR3 size: 13 residues. From germline, CDR1 is MNHNS and CDR2 SASEGT. Trimming took off 6 bases at V and 1 base at J, with 6 bases between the two ends. CDR3 in amino acids: CASRTGNTGELFF. The CDR3 nucleotides read TGTGCCAGCAGGACAGGGAACACCGGGGAGCTGTTTTTT.

The CDR3, as DNA: TGTGCCAGCACCCTCGGGGGCAGGGGGTTCTATGAAGCTTTCTTT. It specifies CASTLGGRGFYEAFF. The chain employs TRBV5-8 and TRBJ1-1, with 7 bases matching TRBD1. Germline values: CDR1 SGHTS, CDR2 YDEGEE. Losses at the gene ends were 6 bases for V and 7 bases for J; bases not matched to a gene: 15. The CDR3 loop spans 15 amino acids.

The chain has TRBV5-1 and TRBJ2-1; TRBD2 aligns across 7 bases. Germline CDR1 reads SGHRS; CDR2 reads YFSETQ. The CDR3 extends over 17 amino acids. Trimming removed 2 bases from V and 1 base from J; junction bases left unmatched: 9. For the CDR3, the DNA is TGCGCCAGCAGCTTAGCGGGAAGTATCTCGTCCTACAATGAGCAGTTCTTC. As protein: CASSLAGSISSYNEQFF.

The J gene is TRBJ2-7, the V gene TRBV5-5; D is undetermined. This CDR3 contains 12 residues. Germline loops: CDR1 SGHKS, CDR2 YYEKEE (reference sequence). Trimming removed 3 bases at V and 2 bases at J, with 6 bases between. The CDR3 here is CASSWGPYEQYF. CDR3 coding DNA: TGTGCCAGCAGCTGGGGTCCCTACGAGCAGTACTTC. Full variable domain (rest looked up from reference TRBV5-5 and TRBJ2-7): DAGVTQSPTHLIKTRGQQVTLRCSPISGHKSVSWYQQVLGQGPQFIFQYYEKEERGRGNFPDRFSARQFPNYSSELNVNALLLGDSALYLCASSWGPYEQYFGPGTRLTVT.

Regarding this clone: The identical CDR3 is also encoded by other nucleotide sequences in the sample. The rearrangement joins TRBV6-6 to TRBJ1-2; 7 bases fit TRBD1. The CDR3 has 12 residues. V gave up 5 bases and J gave up 4 bases; unmatched junction bases: 1. Germline-derived CDR1 and CDR2 are MNHNY and SVGAGI (reference sequence). The CDR3 spells CASSRQGYGYTF. The DNA for the CDR3 is TGTGCCAGCAGTAGACAGGGCTATGGCTACACCTTC.

This chain connects TRBV5-1 to TRBJ2-5; D unclear. Germline V gives CDR1 SGHRS, CDR2 YFSETQ. V lost 1 base, J lost 2 bases, and 9 bases lay in between. The CDR3 sequence is 14 residues long. The CDR3 DNA is TGCGCCAGCAGCTTGTGGGTAGGACAAGAGACCCAGTACTTC. This sequence encodes CASSLWVGQETQYF.

The chain uses TRBV4-1 and TRBJ2-1, with 12 positions matching TRBD2. The CDR3 sequence is 16 residues long. Germline trimming cut 1 base from V and 9 bases from J; bases unmatched to any gene: 7. The V gene's germline CDR1 is MGHRA and CDR2 YSYEKL. The CDR3 bases are TGCGCCAGCAGCCAAGGGAGGACTAGCGGGAAGGGTGAGCAGTTCTTC. Amino acid sequence: CASSQGRTSGKGEQFF.

The chain employs TRBV10-1 and TRBJ2-3; tentatively, D is TRBD2 (5 bases). Per germline, CDR1 WNHNN and CDR2 SYGVQD (reference sequence). The length of the CDR3 is 15 residues. CDR3 coding DNA: TGCGCGCAAACGGCGGGCACCTACGGAGCAGATACGCAGTATTTT. Translating it yields CAQTAGTYGADTQYF.

The chain links TRBV23-1 to TRBJ2-7, with 10 bases fitting TRBD1. TRBV23-1 is annotated as an ORF whose role is uncertain. This CDR3 is built from 17 residues. J lost 5 bases, V lost 0 bases, and 10 bases had no gene match. CDR3 amino acids: CASSQSAPGQGSNEQYF. The CDR3, as DNA: TGCGCCAGCAGTCAATCCGCACCGGGACAGGGGTCCAACGAGCAGTACTTC.

The rearrangement joins TRBV5-1 to TRBJ2-1, with TRBD2 matching 9 bases. The CDR3 is made up of 16 amino acids. V lost 4 bases and J lost 9; bases outside the gene matches: 14. The germline V gene has CDR1 SGHRS and CDR2 YFSETQ. CDR3 sequence: CASSRDSGTSSPEQFF. The DNA of the CDR3 is TGCGCCAGCAGCCGAGATAGTGGGACTAGCTCCCCTGAGCAGTTCTTC.

CDR3 nucleotide sequence: TGCGCCAGCAGCTTGGGAGCTAGGGGAAACACTGAAGCTTTCTTT. It codes for CASSLGARGNTEAFF. The genes are TRBV5-1 and TRBJ1-1, with D tentatively TRBD1 (5 bases). Germline CDR1 and CDR2: SGHRS and YFSETQ. The CDR3 is 15 residues long. The V and J ends lost 0 bases and 2 bases respectively, with 11 bases between them.

The chain joins TRBV7-9 to TRBJ2-5; D ambiguous. The DNA end is more similar to TRBJ2-7, so the J call may be wrong. Germline V CDR1 and CDR2: SEHNR, FQNEAQ (reference sequence). The CDR3 runs 11 residues. The chain's CDR3 is CASSSVFEQYF. The DNA of the CDR3 is TGTGCCAGCAGCTCCGTTTTCGAGCAGTACTTC.

Concerning this clone itself: One junction end does not reproduce the germline sequence, and a read error may be involved. This chain's CDR3 is CASSSTGTINF. For the CDR3, the DNA is TGTGCCAGCAGCTCCACCGGGACAATAAATTTT. The chain uses TRBV6-1 and TRBJ1-5; weak D call: TRBD1 (6 bases). Germline-derived CDR1 and CDR2 are MNHNS and SASEGT. The CDR3 has 11 residues.

The chain is built from TRBV5-1 and TRBJ2-5; D might be TRBD1 (6 bases). Germline values: CDR1 SGHRS, CDR2 YFSETQ. V was trimmed by 2 bases and J by 5 bases, leaving 16 bases between them. There are 15 residues in the CDR3. As DNA, the CDR3 is TGCGCCAGCAGCTTAACCGGGACAAAGGGGGAGACCCAGTACTTC. Protein sequence: CASSLTGTKGETQYF.

CDR3 sequence reads: CAWSVGHVRTTDTQYF. The CDR3, as DNA: TGTGCCTGGAGTGTGGGACACGTCCGAACCACAGATACGCAGTATTTT. The chain combines TRBV30 with TRBJ2-3, with D possibly matching TRBD1 (6 bases). The CDR3 consists of 16 residues. The germline gives CDR1 GTSNPN, CDR2 SVGIG (reference sequence). Trimming shortened V by 0 bases and J by 2 bases, and 15 bases separated the two germline ends.

This clone was observed a few times. The chain carries TRBV7-9 and TRBJ1-1, with D perhaps TRBD1 (5 bases). Germline loops: CDR1 SEHNR, CDR2 FQNEAQ (reference sequence). Between the trimmed V and J ends, which lost 5 bases and 8 bases, there was a span of 18 bases. The CDR3 loop spans 14 amino acids. CDR3 sequence: CASSIQLGDGEAFF. DNA of the CDR3: TGTGCCAGCAGCATCCAACTGGGGGACGGAGAAGCTTTCTTT.

The chain is built from TRBV7-8 and TRBJ1-1; 11 bases are shared with TRBD1. Germline loops: CDR1 SGHVS, CDR2 FQNEAQ. This CDR3 comprises 16 residues. The ends lost 5 bases at V and 4 bases at J; junction bases unmatched: 9. CDR3 sequence: CASSRTGGEGSTEAFF. In DNA form, the CDR3 reads TGTGCCAGCAGCCGGACAGGGGGCGAGGGTAGCACTGAAGCTTTCTTT.

The V gene is TRBV7-3, the J gene TRBJ1-6, with 7 bases lining up with TRBD1. The CDR3 has 15 residues. Per germline, CDR1 SGHTA and CDR2 FQGTGA. With V trimmed by 4 bases and J by 10 bases, 10 bases remained unmatched. CDR3 in DNA: TGTGCCAGCAGCTCCGAATCAGGGGGTCCATCACCCCTCCACTTT. It yields the protein CASSSESGGPSPLHF.

The chain has TRBV7-9 and TRBJ2-1, with 9 bases that match TRBD1. From germline, CDR1 is SEHNR and CDR2 FQNEAQ (reference sequence). The CDR3 length is 13 residues. The ends lost 5 bases at V and 8 bases at J; junction bases unmatched: 4. The CDR3 DNA reads TGTGCCAGCAGCCCACGACAGGGGGATGAGCAGTTCTTC. This translates into CASSPRQGDEQFF.

This chain joins TRBV25-1 and TRBJ2-3; D is ambiguous. Germline CDR1 reads MGHDK; CDR2 reads SYGVNS. This CDR3 comprises 15 residues. V lost 4 bases, J lost 1 base, and 12 bases lay in between. In nucleotides, the CDR3 is TGTGCCAGCAGTGTGGGAATCCGGGGCACAGATACGCAGTATTTT. Its protein is CASSVGIRGTDTQYF.

The chain carries TRBV10-1 and TRBJ2-3, with 10 positions matching TRBD2. CDR3 length: 13 amino acids. The J segment lost 10 bases and the V segment lost 3 bases, leaving 4 bases of the junction unmatched. CDR1 is WNHNN, CDR2 SYGVQD, per germline (reference sequence). The CDR3 nucleotides read TGCGCCAGCAGTGATACTAGCGGGACCCCGCAGTATTTT. It codes for CASSDTSGTPQYF.

The J gene is TRBJ1-2, the V gene TRBV19; D is unclear. Per germline, CDR1 LNHDA and CDR2 SQIVND (reference sequence). Trimming removed 9 bases from V and 4 bases from J, with 12 bases in between. The CDR3 has 12 amino acids. The CDR3 nucleotides read TGTGCCAGCCATGGACCGATCTATGGCTACACCTTC. Translated: CASHGPIYGYTF.

The rearrangement joins TRBV7-8 to TRBJ2-3; D might be TRBD1 (5 bases). From germline, CDR1 is SGHVS and CDR2 FQNEAQ. This CDR3 spans 14 amino acids. Trimming stripped 1 base from V and 8 bases from J, with 13 bases between. CDR3 bases: TGTGCCAGCAGCTTAGAGGGCAGGGTTGGTACGCAGTATTTT. Its translation is CASSLEGRVGTQYF.

The gene calls are TRBV27 and TRBJ2-1, with D unresolved. This CDR3 region has 13 residues. Germline CDR1 and CDR2: MNHEY and SMNVEV (reference sequence). V lost 3 bases and J 8 bases, leaving 11 bases between the germline ends. The CDR3 coding sequence is TGTGCCAGCAGTTTGAATTGGAGCGATGAGCAGTTCTTC. Its protein is CASSLNWSDEQFF.